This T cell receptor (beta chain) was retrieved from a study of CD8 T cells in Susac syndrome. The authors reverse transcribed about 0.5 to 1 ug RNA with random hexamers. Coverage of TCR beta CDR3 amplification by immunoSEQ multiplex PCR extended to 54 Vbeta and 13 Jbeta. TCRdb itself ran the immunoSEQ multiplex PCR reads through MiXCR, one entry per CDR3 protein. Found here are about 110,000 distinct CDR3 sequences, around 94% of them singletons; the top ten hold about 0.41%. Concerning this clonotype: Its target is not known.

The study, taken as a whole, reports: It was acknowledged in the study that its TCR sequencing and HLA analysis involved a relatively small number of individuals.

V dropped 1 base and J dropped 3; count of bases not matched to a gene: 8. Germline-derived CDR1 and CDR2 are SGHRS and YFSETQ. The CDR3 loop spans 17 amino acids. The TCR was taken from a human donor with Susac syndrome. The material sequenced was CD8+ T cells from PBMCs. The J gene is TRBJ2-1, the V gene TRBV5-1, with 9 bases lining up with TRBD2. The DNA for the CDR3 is TGCGCCAGCAGCTTGAGGGCTAGCGGGGAACTCTACAATGAGCAGTTCTTC. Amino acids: CASSLRASGELYNEQFF.